The rows below give T cell receptor beta chains drawn from one sample of a study of T cell responses to AZD1222 COVID-19 vaccine. Clones were read by immunoSEQ multiplex PCR, and TCRdb kept only the in-frame ones, dropping some. The repertoire includes about 120,000 clones, 88% of them detected once, and about 3.3% sits in the top ten. Sequenced material: peripheral blood, taken 28 days after the second AZD1222 dose. The receptors shown here come from an adult who received the AZD1222 COVID-19 vaccine. The CDR3 runs from the conserved cysteine through the conserved F or W.

v_gene	j_gene	CDR3aa
TRBV7-2	TRBJ2-2	CASSLLARRVNTGELFF
TRBV11-3	TRBJ1-1	CASSLGGGDTEAFF
TRBV11-3	TRBJ1-2	CASSFHGVRDTGYTF
TRBV6-5	TRBJ1-1	CASSTPLDEAFF
TRBV2	TRBJ1-2	CASRGQPYGYTF
TRBV6-5	TRBJ1-4	CASSYGRKLFF
TRBV27	TRBJ1-1	CASSFGHLNTEAFF
TRBV27	TRBJ1-1	CASSLEGRTEAFF
TRBV2	TRBJ1-5	CASSEGSSNQPQHF
TRBV24-1	TRBJ1-5	CATSGQFGQPQHF
TRBV5-1	TRBJ2-3	CASASGRGADTQYF
TRBV9	TRBJ1-1	CASSASRGQNTEAFF
TRBV29-1	TRBJ2-3	CSVEDGLPTQYF
TRBV7-8	TRBJ1-2	CASSLVRTGSLGYTF
TRBV2	TRBJ2-3	CASRDEAADTQYF
TRBV19	TRBJ1-1	CASSIRGNTEAFF
TRBV28	TRBJ1-1	CASSFPQGKTEAFF
TRBV6-5	TRBJ2-7	CASRQGQVGEQYF